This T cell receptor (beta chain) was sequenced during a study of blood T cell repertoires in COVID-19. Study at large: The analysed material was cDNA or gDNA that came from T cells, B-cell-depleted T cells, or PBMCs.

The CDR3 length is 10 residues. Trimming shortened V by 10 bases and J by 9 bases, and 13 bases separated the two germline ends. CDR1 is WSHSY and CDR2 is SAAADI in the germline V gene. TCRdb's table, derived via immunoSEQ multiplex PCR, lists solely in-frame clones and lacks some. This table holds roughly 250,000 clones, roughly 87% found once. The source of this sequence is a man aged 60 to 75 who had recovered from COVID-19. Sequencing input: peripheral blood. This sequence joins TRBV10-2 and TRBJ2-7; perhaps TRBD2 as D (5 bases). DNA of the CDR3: TGCGCCACCTCTTCAGGACTGCAGTACGTC. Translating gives CATSSGLQYV.